These T cell receptor beta chains were read from a single sample in a study of blood T cell repertoires in COVID-19. Profiling relied on immunoSEQ multiplex PCR, and the TCRdb table lists in-frame clones only, not all of them. This sample yields approximately 85,000 clones, of which approximately 89% are seen a single time; approximately 2.4% belongs to the top ten. Specimen: peripheral blood. These receptors were collected from a man aged 50-60 years with acute or convalescent COVID-19. Both conserved end residues are trimmed from each CDR3.

TRBV5-1	TRBJ2-5	ASATDKQETQY
TRBV10-3	TRBJ1-5	AISEAGLRQPQH
TRBV28	TRBJ2-6	ASSSDRGAAGANVLT
TRBV5-4	TRBJ2-2	ASSRDSEGELF
TRBV25-1	TRBJ1-5	ASSPDRGQGMGNQPQH
TRBV28	TRBJ2-4	ASVRGPVGNIQY
TRBV5-4	TRBJ2-7	ASSGGTNYEQY
TRBV5-6	TRBJ2-3	ASSLAYGFGGTDTQY
TRBV2	TRBJ1-6	ASRIDWTAQNSPLH
TRBV7-9	TRBJ1-6	ASASRIVSGGIYSPLH
TRBV28	TRBJ1-1	ASSLLRDVAEAF
TRBV10-3	TRBJ1-6	AISAGGQNYNSPLH
TRBV27	TRBJ1-5	ASSFTGLDQPQH
TRBV27	TRBJ1-2	ASSPNRGRNYGYT
TRBV6-5	TRBJ1-1	ASRSTQGRSTEAF
TRBV7-9	TRBJ2-2	ASSYGLAGTELF
TRBV28	TRBJ1-1	ASSDRGRRNTEAF